A selection of T cell receptor beta chains follows, all from one sample in a study of blood T cell repertoires in COVID-19. Profiled with immunoSEQ multiplex PCR; TCRdb holds only in-frame clones, not every one. Of some 250,000 clones in the sample, approximately 82% were seen once. Sequencing used peripheral blood. The receptors here all came from a woman aged 18-35 years with acute or convalescent COVID-19. Each CDR3 is given with its conserved first and last residue. Fields, in order: clone size, D gene, V gene, CDR3 length, J gene, CDR3 protein, CDR3 DNA. D genes are given only for firm matches. The size of a clone is reported for some rows only, either as once, few or many, or as a class for expanded clones.

.	.	TRBV19	14	TRBJ1-5	CATQTVHSNQPQHF	TGTGCCACCCAGACAGTACATAGCAATCAGCCCCAGCATTTT
.	.	TRBV30	15	TRBJ1-1	CAWSGQFMSNTEAFF	TGTGCCTGGAGTGGCCAGTTCATGTCGAACACTGAAGCTTTCTTT
.	.	TRBV27	16	TRBJ1-1	CASSLTTGRMNTEAFF	TGTGCCAGCAGTTTAACGACAGGACGCATGAACACTGAAGCTTTCTTT
.	TRBD1	TRBV7-2	14	TRBJ1-1	CASSSSRGTTEAFF	TGTGCCAGCAGCTCTTCCAGGGGGACCACTGAAGCTTTCTTT
.	TRBD1	TRBV15	15	TRBJ1-2	CATSKPGQEYYGYTF	TGTGCCACCAGCAAACCGGGACAGGAATACTATGGCTACACCTTC
.	TRBD2	TRBV19	14	TRBJ2-3	CASSAGDYWDTQYF	TGTGCCAGTAGCGCGGGGGATTATTGGGATACGCAGTATTTT
.	.	TRBV9	14	TRBJ1-6	CASSVGEGGSPLHF	TGTGCCAGCAGCGTAGGGGAGGGGGGTTCACCCCTCCACTTT
.	.	TRBV30	13	TRBJ1-5	CAWSVSRNQPQHF	TGTGCCTGGAGTGTAAGCAGGAATCAGCCCCAGCATTTT
.	.	TRBV6-5	14	TRBJ1-2	CASSSRTQNYGYTF	TGTGCCAGCAGTTCCCGGACACAGAACTATGGCTACACCTTC
.	TRBD1	TRBV6-1	17	TRBJ1-2	CASSEFLGTGFRDGYTF	TGTGCCAGCAGTGAATTCTTGGGGACAGGGTTTAGAGATGGCTACACCTTC
.	.	TRBV27	16	TRBJ1-2	CASSLSYSATSYGYTF	TGTGCCAGCAGTTTATCGTACTCCGCGACAAGCTATGGCTACACCTTC
once	.	TRBV7-2	15	TRBJ2-1	CASSLESSSYNEQFF	TGTGCCAGCAGCTTAGAGTCGAGCTCCTACAATGAGCAGTTCTTC
.	TRBD2	TRBV11-2	14	TRBJ2-1	CASTVISGTNEQFF	TGTGCCAGCACCGTAATTAGCGGGACCAATGAGCAGTTCTTC
.	.	TRBV5-1	17	TRBJ2-3	CASSPWGRARSTDTQYF	TGCGCCAGCAGCCCGTGGGGGCGGGCCCGTAGCACAGATACGCAGTATTTT
.	TRBD2	TRBV14	17	TRBJ2-1	CASSQDVGLAGGYEQFF	TGTGCCAGCAGCCAAGATGTGGGACTAGCGGGAGGTTATGAGCAGTTCTTC
once	TRBD2	TRBV29-1	17	TRBJ2-1	CSVEDLNGGRVGNEQFF	TGCAGCGTTGAAGATCTTAATGGAGGGAGGGTCGGCAATGAGCAGTTCTTC
.	.	TRBV15	14	TRBJ1-6	CATSRDHPGSPLHF	TGTGCCACCAGCAGAGACCATCCGGGGTCACCCCTCCACTTT
.	.	TRBV21-1	16	TRBJ1-2	CASSQSRDRGNYGYTF	TGTGCCAGCAGCCAAAGCAGGGACAGGGGAAACTATGGCTACACCTTC
.	TRBD1	TRBV19	15	TRBJ1-5	CASTRDRGRNQPQHF	TGTGCCAGTACCCGGGACAGGGGAAGGAATCAGCCCCAGCATTTT
.	TRBD2	TRBV2	15	TRBJ2-1	CASSVTSGRFAEQFF	TGTGCCAGCAGCGTGACTAGCGGGAGATTCGCTGAGCAGTTCTTC
.	TRBD2	TRBV2	19	TRBJ2-1	CASSAGLAGGRTVRNEQFF	TGTGCCAGCAGCGCGGGACTAGCGGGAGGCCGGACGGTTAGGAATGAGCAGTTCTTC
.	.	TRBV27	15	TRBJ1-5	CASSLSPGYGQPQHF	TGTGCCAGCAGTTTATCGCCAGGTTATGGGCAGCCCCAGCATTTT
.	TRBD1	TRBV9	15	TRBJ1-6	CASSIKQGPNSPLHF	TGTGCCAGCAGCATAAAACAGGGGCCGAATTCACCCCTCCACTTT
.	.	TRBV14	13	TRBJ1-1	CASSHSAGGYAFF	TGTGCCAGCAGCCACTCGGCCGGGGGATATGCTTTCTTT
few	.	TRBV29-1	11	TRBJ1-2	CSVGQDYGYTF	TGCAGCGTTGGTCAGGACTATGGCTACACCTTC
.	TRBD2	TRBV19	14	TRBJ2-7	CASSGLAGTYEQYF	TGTGCCAGTAGTGGACTAGCGGGGACCTACGAGCAGTACTTC
.	TRBD1	TRBV27	15	TRBJ1-2	CASGTGASSFYGYTF	TGTGCCAGCGGGACAGGTGCTTCTTCTTTCTATGGCTACACCTTC
once	TRBD1	TRBV5-8	16	TRBJ1-6	CASRPAGTGEWQPLHF	TGTGCCAGCAGACCTGCCGGGACAGGGGAATGGCAACCCCTCCACTTT
.	TRBD2	TRBV7-2	16	TRBJ2-3	CASSRTSGFRPDTQYF	TGTGCCAGCAGCCGCACTAGCGGATTTCGACCAGATACGCAGTATTTT
.	TRBD1	TRBV5-5	17	TRBJ2-2	CASRPRHRGLNTGELFF	TGTGCCAGCAGGCCTCGCCACAGGGGTTTGAACACCGGGGAGCTGTTTTTT
.	.	TRBV3-1/TRBV3-2	14	TRBJ2-1	CASSQASPSNEQFF	TGTGCCAGCAGCCAAGCTTCTCCTAGCAATGAGCAGTTCTTC
.	TRBD1	TRBV20-1	13	TRBJ1-2	CSASQGALYGYTF	TGCAGTGCTAGTCAGGGGGCCCTCTATGGCTACACCTTC
.	TRBD2	TRBV4-2	17	TRBJ2-5	CASSQRKAGGSGETQYF	TGTGCCAGCAGCCAAAGAAAAGCGGGAGGATCGGGGGAGACCCAGTACTTC
.	.	TRBV9	14	TRBJ1-6	CASSVAGYNSPLHF	TGTGCCAGCAGCGTAGCGGGCTATAATTCACCCCTCCACTTT
.	TRBD1	TRBV5-1	14	TRBJ1-2	CASSLTGGQGGYTF	TGCGCCAGCAGCTTAACCGGTGGACAGGGGGGCTACACCTTC
.	.	TRBV19	14	TRBJ2-1	CASSIQVRNNEQFF	TGTGCCAGTAGTATACAGGTTAGAAACAATGAGCAGTTCTTC
.	TRBD1	TRBV5-5	17	TRBJ1-3	CASSLGATGGSGNTIYF	TGTGCCAGCAGCTTGGGGGCGACAGGGGGCTCTGGAAACACCATATATTTT
once	TRBD2	TRBV6-5	15	TRBJ2-1	CASSRTSGIFNEQFF	TGTGCCAGCAGCCGAACTAGCGGGATATTCAATGAGCAGTTCTTC
.	.	TRBV23-1	16	TRBJ1-5	CASSQRGDVSNQPQHF	TGCGCCAGCAGCCAACGGGGGGATGTGAGCAATCAGCCCCAGCATTTT
.	.	TRBV11-2	13	TRBJ1-6	CASSFPGNSPLHF	TGTGCCAGCAGCTTTCCGGGTAATTCACCCCTCCACTTT
many	.	TRBV6-2/TRBV6-3	15	TRBJ2-1	CASSPTGSGYNEQFF	TGTGCCAGCAGTCCGACAGGTTCGGGCTACAATGAGCAGTTCTTC
.	TRBD2	TRBV28	16	TRBJ2-1	CASSFLLAGGYNEQFF	TGTGCCAGCAGTTTCCTTCTAGCGGGGGGATACAATGAGCAGTTCTTC
.	.	TRBV6-6	11	TRBJ1-4	CASSPYEKLFF	TGTGCCAGCAGCCCCTATGAAAAACTGTTTTTT
.	TRBD1	TRBV9	14	TRBJ2-3	CASSGKQGADTQYF	TGTGCCAGCAGCGGGAAACAGGGGGCGGATACGCAGTATTTT
.	TRBD1	TRBV27	13	TRBJ2-7	CASSRGQGVPTFF	TGTGCCAGCAGTAGAGGACAGGGGGTTCCAACCTTCTTC
.	TRBD1	TRBV7-2	14	TRBJ1-1	CASSSLDRANEAFF	TGTGCCAGCAGCTCCTTGGACAGGGCAAATGAAGCTTTCTTT
few	.	TRBV5-8	14	TRBJ1-2	CASSSPGLVYGYTF	TGTGCCAGCAGCTCCCCAGGACTGGTGTATGGCTACACCTTC
.	.	TRBV6-5	12	TRBJ1-2	CASSGGAVSYTF	TGTGCCAGCAGCGGGGGGGCGGTGAGCTACACCTTC
.	TRBD2	TRBV2	14	TRBJ2-7	CASSGPSGVYEQYF	TGTGCCAGCAGCGGCCCTAGCGGGGTATACGAGCAGTACTTC
.	TRBD1	TRBV13	16	TRBJ1-2	CASSHTGGPTNYGYTF	TGTGCCAGCAGTCATACAGGGGGACCCACTAACTATGGCTACACCTTC